This entry lists 10 T cell receptor beta chains sequenced from one sample in a study of T-cell reconstitution after alpha-beta-depleted transplantation in children. A library of TCRbeta sequences, prepared with unique molecular identifiers, was generated. TCRdb ran MiXCR on the PCR reads and lists one entry per CDR3 protein. The table shows about 120,000 distinct CDR3 sequences, with more than 20% occurring only once. Here the sequenced sample was PBMCs, mostly from graft donor cells, taken 180 days after TCRalphabeta/CD19-depleted stem cell transplant. The receptors were sampled from a male patient between 2 and 9 years old who had a stem cell transplant for chronic granulomatous disease, so the T cells may come from the graft donor.

The CDR3, as DNA: TGTGCCAGCAGTTTTCGTGTGTTTAACTATGGCTACACCTTC. As protein: CASSFRVFNYGYTF. The chain couples TRBV12-3 or TRBV12-4 to TRBJ1-2; D remains ambiguous. The germline V and J ends were trimmed by 3 bases and 1 base, with 9 bases remaining between them. The CDR3 has 14 amino acids.

This clonotype was counted between two and nine times. This chain joins TRBV5-1 and TRBJ2-5, with no clear D. The CDR3 loop spans 12 amino acids. Germline lookup yields CDR1 SGHRS and CDR2 YFSETQ. V lost 4 bases and J lost 0, with 4 bases in between. CDR3 bases: TGCGCCAGCAGCATGTACCAAGAGACCCAGTACTTC. Translated, it gives CASSMYQETQYF.

CDR3 DNA sequence: TGCAGCGTTGACGGGACAGGTGATCAGCCCCAGCATTTT. Amino acid sequence: CSVDGTGDQPQHF. This rearrangement joins TRBV29-1 to TRBJ1-5, with TRBD1 matching over 8 bases. The germline gives CDR1 SQVTM, CDR2 ANQGSEA. Trimming took 3 bases from V and 5 from J; bases not matched to a gene: 3. There are 13 residues in the CDR3.

This chain joins TRBV20-1 and TRBJ2-2; 13 nucleotides agree with TRBD2. CDR1 DFQATT and CDR2 SNEGSKA come from the germline V gene (reference sequence). The junction had 5 bases not matched to a gene; V was cut back by 6 bases and J by 7 bases. The CDR3 sequence is 14 residues long. The CDR3 spells CSATSGRSNGELFF. The CDR3 DNA reads TGCAGTGCGACTAGCGGGAGGAGTAACGGGGAGCTGTTTTTT.

The chain recombines TRBV20-1 with TRBJ2-7; TRBD2 aligns across 8 bases. This CDR3 region has 14 residues. Germline CDR1 DFQATT, CDR2 SNEGSKA (reference sequence). V lost 2 bases to trimming and J lost 2 bases; unmatched junction nucleotides: 5. Written as DNA, the CDR3 is TGCAGTGCTAGATCCCGGGAGGGCACCTACGAGCAGTACTTC. Its protein product is CSARSREGTYEQYF.

The gene calls are TRBV5-1 and TRBJ2-1; maybe TRBD2 (6 bases). V lost 6 bases and J 7 bases, leaving 20 bases between the germline ends. CDR1 is SGHRS, CDR2 YFSETQ, per germline. CDR3 length: 15 amino acids. The CDR3 DNA follows: TGCGCCAGCAAAACGCTAGCGTTTGGTGGGAATGAGCAGTTCTTC. Its translation: CASKTLAFGGNEQFF.

Many counts were recorded for this clonotype. The CDR3 DNA follows: TGCAGCGTTGGCGCCTACAATGAGCAGTTCTTC. Protein product: CSVGAYNEQFF. The chain combines TRBV29-1 with TRBJ2-1, with D unclear. V was shortened by 4 bases and J by 2 bases, with 3 bases between the two germline ends. The germline V gene has CDR1 SQVTM and CDR2 ANQGSEA. This CDR3 spans 11 amino acids.

The V and J genes are TRBV12-3 or TRBV12-4 and TRBJ2-5; 8 bases fit TRBD2. Trimming removed 7 bases from V and 1 base from J; junction bases left unmatched: 11. This CDR3 region has 16 residues. CDR3 sequence: CASTSGLAGPQETQYF. The DNA of the CDR3 is TGTGCCAGCACCTCGGGGCTAGCGGGCCCCCAAGAGACCCAGTACTTC.

The table lists this clonotype with many counts. Here the CDR3 DNA reads TGTGCCAGCAGCCTTAGCGGGTACAATGAGCAGTTCTTC. Its protein product is CASSLSGYNEQFF. The chain couples TRBV7-2 to TRBJ2-1, with TRBD2 identical over 7 bases. The germline gives CDR1 SGHTA, CDR2 FQGNSA. The CDR3 spans 13 residues. V lost 5 bases and J lost 4; bases outside the gene matches: 2.

This clonotype came up many times. V is TRBV7-9 and J is TRBJ2-5, with D perhaps matching TRBD1 or TRBD2 (5 bases each). Trimming took off 5 bases at V and 4 bases at J, with 17 bases between the two ends. This CDR3 is built from 15 residues. The germline V gene encodes CDR1 SEHNR and CDR2 FQNEAQ (reference sequence). CDR3 protein: CASSRTGAITETQYF. In DNA, the CDR3 is TGTGCCAGCAGCCGGACTGGGGCCATTACAGAGACCCAGTACTTC.